Given below is one TCR beta chain in context. The target antigen is unknown. The sample's time point: week 5, during vaccination. What each vaccine dose contained was 300 ug of mutant IDH1 20-mer peptide, accompanied by topical imiquimod. The data originate from a study of a mutant IDH1 vaccine in newly diagnosed glioma. Study-wide context: Weeks 1, 3, 5, 7, 11, 15, 19 and 23 were when patients received their eight vaccinations. Vaccination followed radiotherapy alone by 4-6 weeks, or accompanied temozolomide cycles. Those enrolled had earlier been treated with radiotherapy, temozolomide, or both, mostly both. Overall study findings and caveats: The study observed vaccine-induced immune responses in just over 90% of patients.

V lost 9 bases and J lost 7, with 28 bases in between. In germline, CDR1 is SNHLY, CDR2 FYNNEI. The CDR3 covers 17 residues. TCRdb's copy holds only in-frame clones and misses some; the assay was immunoSEQ multiplex PCR. This table has around 56,000 clones, 82% appearing once. V usage is TRBV2 and J usage is TRBJ2-1, with D possibly TRBD1 on 7 matching bases. The TCR sequence derives from a woman under 30 with glioma. Some clones in this sample may be carry-over from other donors' samples. This sample comprised PBMCs, obtained from a glioma patient whose treatment included an IDH1 peptide vaccine. The CDR3 sequence: CARKGGGGGSGTNEQFF. The CDR3, as DNA: TGTGCCAGAAAGGGTGGCGGAGGGGGCTCTGGGACAAATGAGCAGTTCTTC.